The 28 T cell receptor beta chains in this list originate from one sample, sequenced in a study of OX40 agonist ivuxolimab in advanced cancers. TCRdb's table, derived via immunoSEQ multiplex PCR, lists solely in-frame clones and lacks some. Of more than 50,000 clones listed, 86% are singletons. Sequencing used CD4+ or CD8+ T cells sorted from blood, obtained in a trial of the OX40 agonist ivuxolimab. The receptors were gathered from an adult with an advanced solid tumor such as melanoma, head and neck, liver or kidney cancer.

This clone is labeled medium-sized (0.01 to 0.1%). V gene TRBV6-6 combines with J gene TRBJ1-6, with a possible D match to TRBD1 (5 bases). This CDR3 is built from 16 residues. Trimming left V 0 bases short and J 4 bases short, with 10 bases between. Germline-derived CDR1 and CDR2 are MNHNY and SVGAGI (reference sequence). CDR3 nucleotide sequence: TGTGCCAGCAGTTACTCGGGAGGGGTTTATAATTCACCCCTCCACTTT. The encoded protein is CASSYSGGVYNSPLHF.

This clone appeared a few times. The gene calls are TRBV19 and TRBJ1-5; D gene ambiguous. V lost 3 bases and J 0 bases, leaving 9 bases between the germline ends. CDR1 LNHDA and CDR2 SQIVND come from the germline V gene (reference sequence). This CDR3 has 15 residues. The CDR3 nucleotides read TGTGCCAGTAGTATTGGCAGTTATAGCAATCAGCCCCAGCATTTT. Amino acid sequence: CASSIGSYSNQPQHF.

The V and J genes are TRBV29-1 and TRBJ1-1; D perhaps matches TRBD1 (5 bases). Trimming pared 4 bases from V and 2 bases from J, leaving 11 bases between. The CDR3 runs 13 residues. Germline V lookup: CDR1 SQVTM, CDR2 ANQGSEA. This chain's CDR3 is CSVVEGDNTEAFF. The CDR3 coding sequence is TGCAGCGTTGTGGAAGGGGATAACACTGAAGCTTTCTTT.

This clone is a singleton in its sample. The V call is TRBV10-3, the J call TRBJ1-1; D perhaps matches TRBD1 (5 bases). V lost 3 bases to trimming and J lost 7 bases, with 15 bases between them. Germline CDR1 is ENHRY and CDR2 is SYGVKD. The CDR3 runs to 14 residues. The CDR3 reads CAISEQDVGDEAFF. CDR3 DNA sequence: TGTGCCATCAGTGAACAGGACGTCGGTGATGAAGCTTTCTTT.

The chain recombines TRBV5-1 with TRBJ2-1; D is uncertain. CDR3 length equals 18 residues. Germline lookup yields CDR1 SGHRS and CDR2 YFSETQ. The ends were cut back, 2 bases at V and 9 bases at J, with 27 bases in the middle. For the CDR3, the DNA is TGCGCCAGCAGCTTCCCGCTAGGGCCGTCAGAATTCCCTCTTGAGCAGTTCTTC. Translated, it gives CASSFPLGPSEFPLEQFF.

J is TRBJ2-3 and V is TRBV25-1, with D uncertain. CDR1 and CDR2 from the germline V gene are MGHDK and SYGVNS. V lost 8 bases, J lost 2 bases, and 26 bases lay in between. This CDR3 contains 18 residues. This CDR3 is CASSGLRVWYQPTDTQYF. Here the CDR3 DNA reads TGTGCCAGCTCCGGTTTAAGGGTTTGGTACCAGCCCACAGATACGCAGTATTTT.

To note about this clone: One junction end does not reproduce the germline sequence, and a read error may be involved. V gene TRBV7-7 combines with J gene TRBJ2-1, with D perhaps TRBD1 (6 bases). Germline V CDR1 and CDR2: SSHAT, FNYEAQ (reference sequence). The CDR3 consists of 13 residues. CDR3 DNA: TGTGCTAGCAGCTTAGGACAGTACAATGAGCAGTTCTTC. Translation gives CASSLGQYNEQFF.

The rearrangement uses TRBV11-2 and TRBJ2-5; D may match TRBD1 or TRBD2 (5 bases each). This CDR3 is built from 12 residues. Germline CDR1 reads SGHAT; CDR2 reads FQNNGV. Trimming pared 1 base from V and 9 bases from J, leaving 9 bases between. CDR3 amino acids: CASSLGDGPQYF. CDR3 DNA sequence: TGTGCCAGCAGCTTAGGGGACGGTCCCCAGTACTTC.

This sequence joins TRBV9 and TRBJ2-7; D is unresolved. The germline gives CDR1 SGDLS, CDR2 YYNGEE. CDR3 length: 12 residues. Trimming took 3 bases from V and 6 from J, leaving 10 bases between them. DNA of the CDR3: TGTGCCAGCAGCGCCGGCGGAACCGAGCAGTACTTC. Translating gives CASSAGGTEQYF.

This clone was observed a handful of times. V gene TRBV11-2 combines with J gene TRBJ1-3, with D uncertain. Trimming removed 1 base at V and 6 bases at J, with 4 bases between. There are 12 residues in the CDR3. From germline, CDR1 is SGHAT and CDR2 FQNNGV. CDR3 DNA: TGTGCCAGCAGCTTAGCGGAAAACACCATATATTTT. It translates to CASSLAENTIYF.

This chain links TRBV19 with TRBJ1-1, with D possibly being TRBD1 (6 bases). Germline V gene lookup returns CDR1 LNHDA and CDR2 SQIVND (reference sequence). This CDR3 comprises 14 residues. With 5 bases removed from V and 1 base from J, the gap between germline ends came to 11 bases. The CDR3 region is CASSHLGQNTEAFF. CDR3 bases: TGTGCCAGTAGTCATCTGGGACAGAACACTGAAGCTTTCTTT. Filled out from reference TRBV19 and TRBJ1-1, the complete variable domain reads DGGITQSPKYLFRKEGQNVTLSCEQNLNHDAMYWYRQDPGQGLRLIYYSQIVNDFQKGDIAEGYSVSREKKESFPLTVTSAQKNPTAFYLCASSHLGQNTEAFFGQGTRLTVV.

The chain is built from TRBV27 and TRBJ1-3; possibly TRBD1 for D (6 bases). From germline, CDR1 is MNHEY and CDR2 SMNVEV (reference sequence). This CDR3 has 17 amino acids. Between the trimmed V and J ends, which lost 5 bases and 4 bases, there was a span of 21 bases. The CDR3 nucleotides read TGTGCCAGCAGTCCCGGGGGCAGGGTCTTCTCCGGAAACACCATATATTTT. It translates to CASSPGGRVFSGNTIYF.

The genes are TRBV14 and TRBJ2-5; TRBD1 aligns across 8 bases. J was trimmed by 5 bases and V by 1 base; bases with no gene match: 9. This CDR3 spans 16 amino acids. The germline V gene encodes CDR1 SGHDN and CDR2 FVKESK. In DNA form, the CDR3 reads TGTGCCAGCAGCCAAGGCGTCAGGGGGCGGTTGGAGACCCAGTACTTC. Amino acids: CASSQGVRGRLETQYF.

The chain carries TRBV21-1 and TRBJ2-5; the tabulated D call, TRBD2, remains unverified against the DNA. TRBV21-1 is deemed a pseudogene. There are 15 residues in the CDR3. The CDR3: CASIRGGVPGGSQYF. CDR3 DNA: TGTGCCAGCATCCGGGGCGGGGTCCCGGGAGGGTCCCAGTACTTC.

Note on this clone: A far more abundant clone sits one base away, making this likely a read error. CDR3 nucleotide sequence: TGTGCCAGCAGTGACACAGATACGCAGTATTTT. This codes for CASSDTDTQYF. The genes are TRBV28 and TRBJ2-3; D not resolved. The CDR3 runs 11 residues. V shed 5 bases and J shed 2 bases, with 2 bases lying between them. Germline lookup yields CDR1 MDHEN and CDR2 SYDVKM.

The chain is built from TRBV6-5 and TRBJ2-7; D could derive from TRBD1 or TRBD2 (6 bases each). The CDR3 runs to 13 residues. Germline CDR1 MNHEY, CDR2 SVGAGI. V dropped 0 bases and J dropped 6 bases, with 9 bases sitting between them. The CDR3 nucleotides read TGTGCCAGCAGTTACTCCCCGGGGGCCGAGCAGTACTTC. Translation: CASSYSPGAEQYF.

V gene TRBV29-1 combines with J gene TRBJ1-5, with unresolved D. Deletions cut 0 bases from V and 5 bases from J, with 26 bases between. The germline CDR1 and CDR2 sequences are SQVTM and ANQGSEA. This CDR3 contains 19 residues. The CDR3 loop is CSVEEQSTQQRQPHQPQHF. CDR3 bases: TGCAGCGTTGAAGAACAGTCAACCCAACAGAGGCAGCCCCATCAGCCCCAGCATTTT.

The rearrangement uses TRBV10-2 and TRBJ2-7; the D is unclear. This CDR3 spans 13 amino acids. Germline-derived CDR1 and CDR2 are WSHSY and SAAADI. V lost 5 bases to trimming and J lost 4 bases, with 12 bases between them. DNA for the CDR3: TGCGCCAGCAGTCCTGACGGATGGTACGAGCAGTACTTC. This sequence encodes CASSPDGWYEQYF.

The V gene is TRBV7-2, the J gene TRBJ1-4; the D gene is possibly TRBD1 (5 bases). This CDR3 has 14 residues. Trimming cost V 5 bases and J 7 bases, with 14 bases left between them. CDR1 SGHTA and CDR2 FQGNSA come from the germline V gene. The DNA for the CDR3 is TGTGCCAGCAGCCCGGAGTTTGGGACTGAAAAACTGTTTTTT. Translated, it gives CASSPEFGTEKLFF. Together with reference TRBV7-2 and TRBJ1-4, the CDR3 gives the full variable domain: GAGVSQSPSNKVTEKGKDVELRCDPISGHTALYWYRQSLGQGLEFLIYFQGNSAPDKSGLPSDRFSAERTGGSVSTLTIQRTQQEDSAVYLCASSPEFGTEKLFFGSGTQLSVL.

This clone was counted a few times. The chain joins TRBV12-5 to TRBJ1-2; a possible D gene is TRBD1 (6 bases). The length of the CDR3 is 13 residues. The V end was cut by 5 bases, the J end by 7 bases, with 14 bases between. Germline V gene lookup returns CDR1 LGHNT and CDR2 FRNRAP. CDR3 in DNA: TGTGCTAGTGGTATTCAGGGGAGTCGTGGCTACACCTTC. This sequence encodes CASGIQGSRGYTF.

This chain joins TRBV7-3 and TRBJ1-2; D gene uncertain. This CDR3 comprises 17 residues. Trimming took 2 bases from V and 4 from J, leaving 20 bases between them. The V gene's germline CDR1 is SGHTA and CDR2 FQGTGA. In nucleotides, the CDR3 is TGTGCCAGCAGCTTAGGAACCCTCGGGGATTATCCCTATGGCTACACCTTC. This encodes CASSLGTLGDYPYGYTF.

The rearrangement uses TRBV7-2 and TRBJ2-1, with D unresolved. The CDR3 runs 16 residues. Germline CDR1 is SGHTA and CDR2 is FQGNSA. V lost 1 base to trimming and J lost 5 bases, with 15 bases between them. CDR3 sequence reads: CASSLDISLWNNEQFF. The CDR3 DNA reads TGTGCCAGCAGCTTAGACATCTCCCTTTGGAACAATGAGCAGTTCTTC.

The chain joins TRBV29-1 to TRBJ2-1, with D perhaps TRBD2 (5 bases). V was pared by 4 bases and J by 8 bases, with 15 bases between. Germline CDR1 reads SQVTM; CDR2 reads ANQGSEA. The CDR3 sequence is 13 residues long. The CDR3 bases are TGCAGCGTTGGGGCTAGCTCACCCTATGAGCAGTTCTTC. Amino acids: CSVGASSPYEQFF.

DNA for the CDR3: TGTGCCAGCAGTTATGGCCCAGGGGGCGTCGGCACTGAAGCTTTCTTT. Translation: CASSYGPGGVGTEAFF. V usage is TRBV6-5 and J usage is TRBJ1-1, with TRBD1 matching 8 bases. V was clipped by 3 bases and J by 4 bases; unmatched bases: 10. This CDR3 has 16 residues. Per germline, CDR1 MNHEY and CDR2 SVGAGI.

The CDR3 nucleotides read TGTGCCAGCAGTGAACCCGCAAACAGGGGTTTCGAAGAGACCCAGTACTTC. Its translation is CASSEPANRGFEETQYF. This chain uses TRBV6-1 with TRBJ2-5; TRBD1 agrees at 7 bases. The junction had 12 bases not matched to a gene; V was cut back by 2 bases and J by 3 bases. The germline V gene has CDR1 MNHNS and CDR2 SASEGT. The CDR3 contains 17 residues.

This clone appeared a few times. The chain recombines TRBV7-3 with TRBJ2-7, with D tentatively TRBD1 (5 bases). Germline V CDR1 and CDR2: SGHTA, FQGTGA. Between the trimmed V and J ends, which lost 5 bases and 2 bases, there was a span of 10 bases. There are 13 residues in the CDR3. For the CDR3, the DNA is TGTGCCAGCAGCGTAGACAGCACCTACGAGCAGTACTTC. Encoded protein: CASSVDSTYEQYF.

Remarks on this clone: The same CDR3 can be traced to other DNA sequences in this sample. This chain links TRBV27 with TRBJ2-7; no reliable D call. Between the trimmed V and J ends, which lost 5 bases and 3 bases, there was a span of 8 bases. Germline V lookup: CDR1 MNHEY, CDR2 SMNVEV (reference sequence). The CDR3 spans 12 residues. CDR3 DNA: TGTGCCAGCAGTCCCCTTGGCTACGAGCAGTACTTC. It is translated as CASSPLGYEQYF.

CDR3 amino acids: CASSTGGGEQYF. The CDR3 DNA follows: TGTGCCAGCAGTACGGGAGGGGGCGAGCAGTACTTC. The chain has TRBV6-5 and TRBJ2-7, with 8 bases identical to TRBD2. The CDR3 totals 12 residues. Per germline, CDR1 MNHEY and CDR2 SVGAGI. The trim removed 5 bases at V and 6 bases at J, leaving 3 bases unmatched.